What follows is one T cell receptor beta chain and its context. Its antigen remains unidentified. Time point specified: peripheral blood 6 weeks after treatment start. This sample is drawn from a study of PD-L1 blockade in urothelial cancer. Study in general: At 3 weeks (second dose) and 6 weeks after starting treatment, blood was analyzed. Reported median T cell count for blood samples was roughly 150,000. Study-level points and caveats: A below-median TCR clonality in blood before treatment predicted better survival.

The CDR3 extends over 14 amino acids. With 4 bases removed from V and 1 base from J, the gap between germline ends came to 8 bases. Germline-derived CDR1 and CDR2 are MNHNS and SASEGT. Data came from immunoSEQ multiplex PCR; TCRdb stores just in-frame clones and leaves some out. This sample has 35,000 to 45,000 clones, with roughly 85% found just once. This TCR derives from a man aged 65 to 85 with urothelial cancer. The material was PBMCs, obtained around atezolizumab (anti-PD-L1) treatment. The rearrangement joins TRBV6-1 to TRBJ2-1, with TRBD1 as a possible D gene (5 bases). CDR3 sequence reads: CASSAQGSYNEQFF. DNA for the CDR3: TGTGCCAGCAGTGCCCAGGGTTCCTACAATGAGCAGTTCTTC.